This TCR beta chain originates from a study of blood T cell repertoires in COVID-19. In the study overall: Acute-phase and convalescent COVID-19 samples originated in the United States, Italy and Spain. T cells, B-cell-depleted T cells, or PBMCs supplied cDNA or gDNA.

Original analysis: Reference gene primers were amplified, and this amplification served to estimate nucleated cell counts. Data came from immunoSEQ multiplex PCR; TCRdb stores just in-frame clones and leaves some out. Clone size and V and J calls were adopted from that table, with D and trimming inferred from the DNA. The data contain some 240,000 clones, approximately 90% of them seen just once; the ten biggest clones take up roughly 7.8%. CDR3 length equals 14 residues. V was pared by 4 bases and J by 5 bases, with 4 bases of the junction left unmatched. Germline loops: CDR1 LNHNV, CDR2 YYDKDF (reference sequence).

This receptor was taken from a man between 60 and 75 years old who had recovered from COVID-19. Specimen: peripheral blood. The V call is TRBV15, the J call TRBJ1-4; 7 bases line up with TRBD1. The CDR3 sequence: CATSNLQGNEKLFF. The CDR3 bases are TGTGCCACCAGCAATTTACAGGGGAATGAAAAACTGTTTTTT. The variable domain in full, completed from reference TRBV15 and TRBJ1-4, reads DAMVIQNPRYQVTQFGKPVTLSCSQTLNHNVMYWYQQKSSQAPKLLFHYYDKDFNNEADTPDNFQSRRPNTSFCFLDIRSPGLGDTAMYLCATSNLQGNEKLFFGSGTQLSVL.